One sample yielded the 9 T cell receptor beta chains listed below, sequenced in a study of spatial heterogeneity in lung cancer (dated by TCRdb to between 2018 and 2020). Receptor libraries were prepared by 5' RACE. Sequencing instrument: NextSeq 500. Using fastp at Q25 and MiXCR, TCRdb reprocessed the public reads and kept productive beta chains. All rows with the same CDR3 protein become a single entry with the most common DNA and genes. Here the sample has fewer than 40,000 distinct CDR3 sequences; 6% to 8% occur a single time. The ten largest clones take up 25% to 35% of the sample. The sample's time point label, decoded: sample taken at primary tumor resection. TCR sequencing used whole RNA extracted from tumor and nontumor lung tissue, or from cryopreserved PBMC samples, without cell sorting. The input for sequencing was PBMCs, taken at surgery. These receptors were collected from a male donor with early-stage non-small cell lung cancer.

This clonotype appeared a few times. This chain connects TRBV7-8 to TRBJ2-1; 10 bases match TRBD2. The CDR3 loop spans 16 amino acids. Germline V gene data show CDR1 as SGHVS and CDR2 as FQNEAQ. J lost 5 bases, V lost 6 bases, and 10 bases had no gene match. CDR3 in DNA: TGTGCCAGCAGTTTCCGAGCGGGGGGGACTCACAATGAGCAGTTCTTC. Protein sequence: CASSFRAGGTHNEQFF.

This clonotype came up many times. The chain couples TRBV12-5 to TRBJ2-1; D gene unclear. From germline, CDR1 is LGHNT and CDR2 FRNRAP. The CDR3 spans 13 residues. The V end lost 5 bases, the J end lost 9 bases, and 14 bases lay between the germline ends. DNA of the CDR3: TGTGCTAGTGGTCCGGACCGGGCGATTGAGCAGTTCTTC. Translation: CASGPDRAIEQFF.

This clonotype was recorded at least ten times. The chain employs TRBV3-1 and TRBJ2-1; unclear D gene. In germline, CDR1 is LGHDT, CDR2 YNNKEL (reference sequence). The CDR3 runs 11 residues. Deletions cut 1 base from V and 6 bases from J, with 1 base between. CDR3 amino acids: CASSQGNEQFF. In DNA form, the CDR3 reads TGTGCCAGCAGCCAAGGCAATGAGCAGTTCTTC.

Ten or more counts support this clonotype. The gene calls are TRBV6-1 and TRBJ1-2; D possibly corresponds to TRBD1 (5 bases). V lost 7 bases to trimming and J lost 0 bases, with 18 bases between them. The CDR3 is 16 residues long. Germline V gene sequence: CDR1 MNHNS, CDR2 SASEGT. The CDR3 loop is CASTQNYGGANYGYTF. The DNA of the CDR3 is TGTGCCAGCACTCAGAACTACGGGGGAGCTAACTATGGCTACACCTTC.

V is TRBV28 and J is TRBJ2-7; D is perhaps TRBD1 (5 bases). V gave up 1 base and J gave up 3 bases, with 10 bases separating them. The CDR3 is made up of 14 amino acids. Germline CDR1 is MDHEN and CDR2 is SYDVKM. The CDR3 DNA is TGTGCCAGCAGTTTATCCTCAGGGATCTACGAGCAGTACGTC. Its translation is CASSLSSGIYEQYV.

This clonotype was seen repeatedly, ten times or more. The genes are TRBV7-2 and TRBJ2-5; 9 nucleotides agree with TRBD2. This CDR3 has 14 residues. Germline V gene sequence: CDR1 SGHTA, CDR2 FQGNSA. J was trimmed by 3 bases and V by 1 base; bases with no gene match: 0. The CDR3 DNA is TGTGCCAGCAGCTTAGGGACTAGCGAAGAGACCCAGTACTTC. Amino acid sequence: CASSLGTSEETQYF.

The chain couples TRBV19 to TRBJ2-7, with TRBD1 matching over 7 bases. Germline CDR1 LNHDA, CDR2 SQIVND (reference sequence). The CDR3 length is 15 residues. Trimming cost V 4 bases and J 0 bases; bases outside gene matches: 6. CDR3 DNA sequence: TGTGCCAGTAGTACGTTGACAGGGCTCTCCTACGAGCAGTACTTC. Amino acid sequence: CASSTLTGLSYEQYF.

About this clonotype: This may come from a read error, since a much larger clone is one base off. The chain carries TRBV5-4 and TRBJ2-3; D is possibly TRBD1 (6 bases). The tail of the sequence fits TRBJ1-5 better, so the J call may be wrong. Germline V gene lookup returns CDR1 SGHNT and CDR2 YYREEE (reference sequence). The CDR3 runs to 14 residues. The CDR3 DNA follows: TGTGCCAGCAGCTTGGCAGGGGCTGCAGATACGCAGCATTTT. Its protein is CASSLAGAADTQHF.

Concerning this clonotype: This may come from a read error, since a much larger clone is one base off. Likely a read error: the CDR3 ends without its conserved phenylalanine or tryptophan. V gene TRBV7-7 combines with J gene TRBJ1-1; D is ambiguous. This CDR3 has 15 amino acids. Per germline, CDR1 SSHAT and CDR2 FNYEAQ (reference sequence). The CDR3 sequence: CASSQGLLPSTEAFS. Here the CDR3 DNA reads TGTGCTAGCAGCCAAGGGCTTTTACCTAGCACTGAAGCTTTCTCT.